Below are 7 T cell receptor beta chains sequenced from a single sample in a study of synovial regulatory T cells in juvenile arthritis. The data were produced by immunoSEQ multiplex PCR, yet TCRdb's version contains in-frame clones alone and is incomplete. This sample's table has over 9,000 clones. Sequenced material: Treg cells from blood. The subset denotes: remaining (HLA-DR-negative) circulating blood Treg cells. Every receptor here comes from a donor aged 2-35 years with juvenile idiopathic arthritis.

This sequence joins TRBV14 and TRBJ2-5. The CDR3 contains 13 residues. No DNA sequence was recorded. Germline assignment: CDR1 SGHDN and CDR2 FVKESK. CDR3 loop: CASSQDWGETQYF. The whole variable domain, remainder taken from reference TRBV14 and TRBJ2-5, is EAGVTQFPSHSVIEKGQTVTLRCDPISGHDNLYWYRRVMGKEIKFLLHFVKESKQDESGMPNNRFLAERTGGTYSTLKVQPAELEDSGVYFCASSQDWGETQYFGPGTRLLVL.

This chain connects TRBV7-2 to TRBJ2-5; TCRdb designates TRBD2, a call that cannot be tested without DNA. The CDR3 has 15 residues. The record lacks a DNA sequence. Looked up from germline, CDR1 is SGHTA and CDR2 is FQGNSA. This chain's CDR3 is CASSPSGGARETQYF.

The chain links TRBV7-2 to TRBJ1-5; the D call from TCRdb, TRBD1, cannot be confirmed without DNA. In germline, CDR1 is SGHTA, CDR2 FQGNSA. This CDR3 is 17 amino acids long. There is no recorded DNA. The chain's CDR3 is CASSSYWGQGVGQPQHF.

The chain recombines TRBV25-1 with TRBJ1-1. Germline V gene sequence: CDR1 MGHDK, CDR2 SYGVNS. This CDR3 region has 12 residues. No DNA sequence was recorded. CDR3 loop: CASSEASTEAFF.

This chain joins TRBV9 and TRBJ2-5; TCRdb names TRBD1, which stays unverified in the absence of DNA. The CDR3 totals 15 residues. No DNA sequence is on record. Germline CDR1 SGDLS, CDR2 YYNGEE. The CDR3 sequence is CASSGRGERQETQYF.

CDR3: CASRPGTHSYTF. The gene calls are TRBV6-5 and TRBJ1-2. This CDR3 comprises 12 residues. No DNA is listed. Germline CDR1 reads MNHEY; CDR2 reads SVGAGI.

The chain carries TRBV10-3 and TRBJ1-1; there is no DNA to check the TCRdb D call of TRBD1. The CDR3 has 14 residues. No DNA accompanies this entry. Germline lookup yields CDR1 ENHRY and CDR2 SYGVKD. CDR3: CATIQGSMNTEAFF.